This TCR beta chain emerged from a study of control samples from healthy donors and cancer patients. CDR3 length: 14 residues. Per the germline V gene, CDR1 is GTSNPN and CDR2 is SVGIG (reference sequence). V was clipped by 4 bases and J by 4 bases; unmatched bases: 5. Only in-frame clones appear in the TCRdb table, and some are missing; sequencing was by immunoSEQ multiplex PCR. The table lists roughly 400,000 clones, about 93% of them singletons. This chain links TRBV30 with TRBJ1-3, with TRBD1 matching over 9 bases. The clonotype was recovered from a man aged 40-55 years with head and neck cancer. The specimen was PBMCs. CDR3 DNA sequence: TGTGCCTGGACCGGGACAGGGAGAGGAAACACCATATATTTT. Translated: CAWTGTGRGNTIYF.